This TCR beta chain was captured by sequencing in a study of T-cell reconstitution after alpha-beta-depleted transplantation in children. Germline values: CDR1 SGDLS, CDR2 YYNGEE. The CDR3 contains 19 residues. With V trimmed by 2 bases and J by 1 base, 12 bases remained unmatched. Preparing the TCRbeta library involved the use of unique molecular identifiers. A single record per CDR3 protein comes from TCRdb applying MiXCR to the PCR reads. This table has about 340,000 distinct CDR3 sequences, 10% appearing once. This clonotype was sampled from a human donor who donated a stem cell graft to a child with acute lymphoblastic leukemia. The material was PBMCs from the stem cell graft donor, obtained from the stem cell graft. The chain combines TRBV9 with TRBJ2-6, with 7 bases that match TRBD1. The CDR3 nucleotides read TGTGCCAGCAGCGTTCACCGGGACAGTCCCTATTCTGGGGCCAACGTCCTGACTTTC. It translates to CASSVHRDSPYSGANVLTF.